Listed here is a single TCR beta chain. This specimen comes from a study of blood T cell repertoires in COVID-19. Across the study: T cells, B-cell-depleted T cells, or PBMCs provided the cDNA or gDNA that served as material.

In the source study's methods: The assay estimated nucleated cells by amplifying reference gene primers. Measured with immunoSEQ multiplex PCR; TCRdb has only the in-frame clones, and not every one. D and trimming come from the DNA, and the V and J calls and clone size come from that table. The sample has 150,000 to 200,000 clones; 84% are singletons. The sample comprised peripheral blood. This TCR derives from a man between 40 and 49 years old who had recovered from COVID-19.

In DNA form, the CDR3 reads TGCGCCAGCAGCCAGGGCCTAGCGGGAGGGTCCTACGAGCAGTACTTC. This encodes CASSQGLAGGSYEQYF. The chain links TRBV4-1 to TRBJ2-7, with TRBD2 matching over 12 bases. The CDR3 runs to 16 residues. J was trimmed by 1 base and V by 3 bases; bases with no gene match: 4. CDR1 MGHRA and CDR2 YSYEKL come from the germline V gene.